The next 5 T cell receptor beta chains were all read from a single sample in a study of response to subunit inactivated influenza vaccine. TCRdb processed the RT-PCR reads anew with MiXCR; each CDR3 protein has one entry. The repertoire has about 520,000 distinct CDR3 sequences, roughly 25% of them found once; the top ten carry 1.5% to 2%. The sequences come from CD4+ T cells sorted from PBMCs, collected about 5 days after vaccination. These receptor sequences come from a man aged 45 to 65 who received an inactivated influenza vaccine.

The chain uses TRBV5-1 and TRBJ1-4; D unresolved. V was cut by 0 bases and J by 5 bases, with 8 bases left in between. CDR3 size: 14 residues. Germline CDR1 is SGHRS and CDR2 is YFSETQ. Written as DNA, the CDR3 is TGCGCCAGCAGCTTGGAACGGAGGAATGAAAAACTGTTTTTT. This translates into CASSLERRNEKLFF.

This clonotype has ten or more counts. The chain has TRBV12-3 or TRBV12-4 and TRBJ2-1; TRBD2 matches 12 bases. V gave up 6 bases and J gave up 4 bases; unmatched junction bases: 1. The CDR3 runs to 14 residues. The CDR3 loop is CASSGLAGYNEQFF. The CDR3 bases are TGTGCCAGCAGCGGACTAGCGGGGTACAATGAGCAGTTCTTC.

V usage is TRBV5-1 and J usage is TRBJ1-1, with D perhaps matching TRBD1 (5 bases). Per germline, CDR1 SGHRS and CDR2 YFSETQ. Trimming shortened V by 5 bases and J by 1 base, and 12 bases separated the two germline ends. The CDR3 totals 14 residues. Here the CDR3 DNA reads TGCGCCAGCAGGTCGACAGTCTCGAACACTGAAGCTTTCTTT. Its translation is CASRSTVSNTEAFF.

The chain uses TRBV6-4 and TRBJ2-5, with TRBD1 identical over 8 bases. The CDR3 loop spans 16 amino acids. The germline V gene has CDR1 MRHNA and CDR2 SNTAGT. The V gene end was trimmed by 2 bases and the J gene end by 6 bases; junction bases not matched to a gene: 11. CDR3 coding DNA: TGTGCCAGCAGTGACCGGTTACAGGGGGAGGATAAGACCCAGTACTTC. It codes for CASSDRLQGEDKTQYF.

In its sample, this clonotype was seen a few times. This rearrangement joins TRBV7-3 to TRBJ2-3; D might be TRBD2 (5 bases). The CDR3 has 17 residues. Trimming took off 0 bases at V and 1 base at J, with 14 bases between the two ends. Germline V gene lookup returns CDR1 SGHTA and CDR2 FQGTGA. In nucleotides, the CDR3 is TGTGCCAGCAGCTTAACGGGCCAGCCGAGGGGCACAGATACGCAGTATTTT. Encoded protein: CASSLTGQPRGTDTQYF. The whole variable domain, remainder taken from reference TRBV7-3 and TRBJ2-3, is GAGVSQTPSNKVTEKGKYVELRCDPISGHTALYWYRQSLGQGPEFLIYFQGTGAADDSGLPNDRFFAVRPEGSVSTLKIQRTERGDSAVYLCASSLTGQPRGTDTQYFGPGTRLTVL.